Each of the 20 T cell receptor beta chains below was sequenced from the same sample in a study of blood T cell repertoires in COVID-19. The method was immunoSEQ multiplex PCR; TCRdb's version includes in-frame clones alone and lacks a portion of them. The sample contains a few hundred thousand clones, around 90% of which appear only once. Sequenced material: PBMCs or T cells enriched from blood (not recorded which). These receptor sequences come from a woman aged 45-60 years with acute COVID-19.

V usage is TRBV9 and J usage is TRBJ1-3; 8 nucleotides align to TRBD1. TRBJ2-2 matches the DNA end more closely, so the J call is doubtful. The CDR3 has 18 amino acids. Germline V gene sequence: CDR1 SGDLS, CDR2 YYNGEE. As DNA, the CDR3 is TGTGCCAGCAGCTTCCGGGACAGGCTGATTGCGAACACCGGGGAGCTGTTTTTT. Translating gives CASSFRDRLIANTGELFF.

This chain connects TRBV2 to TRBJ1-1; 7 bases are a match to TRBD1. Germline V CDR1 and CDR2: SNHLY, FYNNEI. V lost 8 bases, J lost 1 base, and 4 bases stayed unmatched. The CDR3 has 13 residues. The CDR3, as DNA: TGTGCCAGCCGACAGGGCTGGAACACTGAAGCTTTCTTT. Its protein product is CASRQGWNTEAFF.

The genes are TRBV7-2 and TRBJ2-1; the match to TRBD2 covers 8 bases. The length of the CDR3 is 14 residues. From germline, CDR1 is SGHTA and CDR2 FQGNSA. V shed 4 bases, J shed 8 bases, and the junction held 7 bases outside the gene matches. The chain's CDR3 is CASSSSGTSYEQFF. CDR3 DNA: TGTGCCAGCAGCTCCTCCGGGACTAGTTATGAGCAGTTCTTC.

This clone was found a few times. The rearrangement joins TRBV18 to TRBJ2-3; no clear D gene. Per the germline V gene, CDR1 is KGHSH and CDR2 is LQKENI. The CDR3 length is 14 residues. Trimming cost V 3 bases and J 6 bases, with 13 bases left between them. The CDR3 here is CASSPAVAWDTQYF. The CDR3, as DNA: TGTGCCAGCTCACCGGCAGTAGCCTGGGATACGCAGTATTTT.

The V gene is TRBV10-3, the J gene TRBJ1-1; TRBD1 aligns across 8 bases. J lost 4 bases, V lost 6 bases, and 10 bases had no gene match. There are 15 residues in the CDR3. CDR1 and CDR2 from the germline V gene are ENHRY and SYGVKD. CDR3 sequence: CAISGSGGRGTEAFF. The DNA for the CDR3 is TGTGCCATCAGCGGATCAGGGGGCCGGGGCACTGAAGCTTTCTTT.

This clone was observed once. The chain joins TRBV10-3 to TRBJ2-7, with 10 bases aligning to TRBD1. The CDR3 has 15 amino acids. Trimming at V came to 3 bases and at J to 2 bases, leaving 4 bases not matched to a gene. Germline-derived CDR1 and CDR2 are ENHRY and SYGVKD. For the CDR3, the DNA is TGTGCCATCAGTGACGGGGGGACAGGGGCCTACGAGCAGTACTTC. Translating gives CAISDGGTGAYEQYF.

This clone was detected a few times. This chain uses TRBV28 with TRBJ2-2, with D possibly matching TRBD1 (6 bases). The germline gives CDR1 MDHEN, CDR2 SYDVKM. Trimming left V 6 bases short and J 7 bases short, with 12 bases between. The CDR3 covers 13 residues. The CDR3 DNA reads TGTGCCAGCAGCACTACAGGGTACGGGGAGCTGTTTTTT. Amino acid sequence: CASSTTGYGELFF.

This clone was seen a few times. V and J are TRBV28 and TRBJ1-2; unclear D gene. Between the trimmed V and J ends, which lost 4 bases and 4 bases, there was a span of 22 bases. Germline V gene lookup returns CDR1 MDHEN and CDR2 SYDVKM. The CDR3 is 17 amino acids. DNA of the CDR3: TGTGCCAGCAGTTCATTCCTAGACGGCCACGATACCTATGGCTACACCTTC. Its translation: CASSSFLDGHDTYGYTF.

This chain connects TRBV7-6 to TRBJ2-1, with D uncertain. V shed 1 base and J shed 9 bases, with 13 bases lying between them. This CDR3 is built from 14 residues. The germline V gene has CDR1 SGHVS and CDR2 FNYEAQ. The DNA of the CDR3 is TGTGCCAGCAGCTTAGGCCGCGAGTCGAGTGAGCAGTTCTTC. Residues: CASSLGRESSEQFF.

V gene TRBV28 combines with J gene TRBJ1-2; 11 bases align to TRBD1. V was clipped by 2 bases and J by 4 bases; unmatched bases: 6. The CDR3 runs 16 residues. From germline, CDR1 is MDHEN and CDR2 SYDVKM. CDR3 residues: CASSLLDRGLVYGYTF. Written as DNA, the CDR3 is TGTGCCAGCAGTTTACTGGACAGGGGGCTGGTCTATGGCTACACCTTC.

The DNA for the CDR3 is TGTGCCAGCAGCATAGCGGGAGGCAGACGTGAGACCCAGTACTTC. It specifies CASSIAGGRRETQYF. This chain links TRBV28 with TRBJ2-5; 10 bases match TRBD2. Germline V gene data show CDR1 as MDHEN and CDR2 as SYDVKM. J lost 5 bases, V lost 6 bases, and 9 bases had no gene match. The CDR3 contains 15 residues.

The chain couples TRBV18 to TRBJ2-1, with 12 bases identical to TRBD2. Germline CDR1 and CDR2: KGHSH and LQKENI. Trimming at V came to 6 bases and at J to 5 bases, leaving 5 bases not matched to a gene. The CDR3 consists of 15 residues. Written as DNA, the CDR3 is TGTGCCAGCTCTCGAAGGACTAGCGGGGACAATGAGCAGTTCTTC. Amino acid sequence: CASSRRTSGDNEQFF.

This chain joins TRBV27 and TRBJ1-4; 7 positions match TRBD1. CDR1 and CDR2 (germline): MNHEY, SMNVEV (reference sequence). The CDR3 is 15 amino acids. Unmatched junction bases numbered 11, after V lost 8 bases and J lost 5 bases. The CDR3: CASARGRMTNEKLFF. CDR3 DNA: TGTGCCAGCGCAAGGGGGCGAATGACAAATGAAAAACTGTTTTTT.

This chain connects TRBV6-5 to TRBJ2-7; 7 bases agree with TRBD1. This CDR3 region has 13 residues. Losses at the gene ends were 4 bases for V and 2 bases for J; bases not matched to a gene: 2. CDR1 is MNHEY and CDR2 is SVGAGI in the germline V gene. The CDR3 coding sequence is TGTGCCAGCAGTTGGGACAGCCCCTACGAGCAGTACTTC. It is translated as CASSWDSPYEQYF.

This clone showed up just once. The gene calls are TRBV6-2 or TRBV6-3 and TRBJ2-1; 9 bases are a match to TRBD2. Germline V gene lookup returns CDR1 MNHEY and CDR2 SVGEGT. The V segment lost 3 bases and the J segment 2 bases; nucleotides outside the gene matches: 5. This CDR3 is 16 amino acids long. The CDR3 here is CASSYVAGEPYNEQFF. The CDR3, as DNA: TGTGCCAGCAGTTATGTAGCGGGAGAGCCCTACAATGAGCAGTTCTTC.

This chain joins TRBV7-2 and TRBJ2-1; D is undetermined. CDR1 SGHTA and CDR2 FQGNSA come from the germline V gene. The CDR3 has 15 residues. V was pared by 1 base and J by 7 bases, with 14 bases between. The CDR3 coding sequence is TGTGCCAGCAGCTTAGTAGCCGGTCGTGAGAATGAGCAGTTCTTC. This sequence encodes CASSLVAGRENEQFF.

The chain is built from TRBV28 and TRBJ1-1; possible D gene TRBD1, 5 bases. V was clipped by 5 bases and J by 7 bases, with 11 bases between them. The germline CDR1 and CDR2 sequences are MDHEN and SYDVKM. The CDR3 is made up of 12 amino acids. The CDR3 here is CASSIPRVEAFF. The CDR3 region has the DNA TGTGCCAGCAGTATTCCCAGGGTTGAAGCTTTCTTT.

The chain is built from TRBV20-1 and TRBJ1-2, with 7 bases matching TRBD1. J was trimmed by 0 bases and V by 3 bases; bases with no gene match: 13. The CDR3 extends over 17 amino acids. Germline V gene sequence: CDR1 DFQATT, CDR2 SNEGSKA (reference sequence). The CDR3 protein is CSASQRGRKESNYGYTF. CDR3 in DNA: TGCAGTGCTAGTCAAAGGGGGCGCAAAGAATCTAACTATGGCTACACCTTC.

The chain is built from TRBV27 and TRBJ1-2, with TRBD1 matching over 10 bases. V shed 4 bases and J 2 bases; nucleotides not matched to a gene: 4. The germline V gene encodes CDR1 MNHEY and CDR2 SMNVEV (reference sequence). The CDR3 runs 15 residues. CDR3 amino acids: CASSSGQGWNYGYTF. CDR3 bases: TGTGCCAGCAGTTCGGGACAGGGGTGGAACTATGGCTACACCTTC.

This rearrangement joins TRBV5-1 to TRBJ2-1; tentatively, D is TRBD2 (5 bases). This CDR3 spans 15 amino acids. Trimming shortened V by 4 bases and J by 8 bases, and 19 bases separated the two germline ends. Germline values: CDR1 SGHRS, CDR2 YFSETQ. Here the CDR3 reads CASSPGLMPVDEQFF. Written as DNA, the CDR3 is TGCGCCAGCAGCCCGGGGTTGATGCCTGTCGATGAGCAGTTCTTC.